The TCR beta chain described here comes from a study of OX40 agonist ivuxolimab in advanced cancers. Study results and caveats: Among T cells, CD8+ cells averaged more expanded clones than CD4+ cells.

Profiled with immunoSEQ multiplex PCR; TCRdb holds only in-frame clones, not every one. The repertoire holds 65,000 to 80,000 clones, 90% seen once, with 0.55% to 0.8% in the top ten. Drawing of blood for sampling happened at baseline, at cycle 4 day 1, and at cycle 7 day 1. The CDR3 runs to 10 residues. V was clipped by 5 bases and J by 10 bases, with 6 bases between them. Looked up from germline, CDR1 is SEHNR and CDR2 is FQNEAQ (reference sequence). As to this clone: Its specificity is not known.

The rearrangement uses TRBV7-9 and TRBJ2-1; D not certain. This sequence was found in an adult with an advanced solid tumor such as melanoma, head and neck, liver or kidney cancer. The sample here was CD4+ or CD8+ T cells sorted from blood, taken in a trial of the OX40 agonist ivuxolimab. CDR3 protein: CASSGREQFF. CDR3 in DNA: TGTGCCAGCAGCGGCAGGGAGCAGTTCTTC.